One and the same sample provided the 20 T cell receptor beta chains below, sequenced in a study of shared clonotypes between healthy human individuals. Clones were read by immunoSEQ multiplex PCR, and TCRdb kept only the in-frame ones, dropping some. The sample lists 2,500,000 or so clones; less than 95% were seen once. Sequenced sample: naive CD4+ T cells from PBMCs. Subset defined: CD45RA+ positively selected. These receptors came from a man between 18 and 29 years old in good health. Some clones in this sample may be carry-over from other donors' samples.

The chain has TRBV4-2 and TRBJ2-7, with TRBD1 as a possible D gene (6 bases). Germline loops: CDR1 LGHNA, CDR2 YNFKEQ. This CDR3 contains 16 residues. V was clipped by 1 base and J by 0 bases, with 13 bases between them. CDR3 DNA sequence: TGTGCCAGCAGCCAAGGCCAACAGGGAAACTCCTACGAGCAGTACTTC. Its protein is CASSQGQQGNSYEQYF.

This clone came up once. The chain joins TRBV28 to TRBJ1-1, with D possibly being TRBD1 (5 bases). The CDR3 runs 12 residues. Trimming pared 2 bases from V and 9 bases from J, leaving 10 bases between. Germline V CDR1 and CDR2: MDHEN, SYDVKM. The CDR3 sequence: CASSLSGAKAFF. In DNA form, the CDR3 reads TGTGCCAGCAGTTTAAGCGGGGCTAAAGCTTTCTTT.

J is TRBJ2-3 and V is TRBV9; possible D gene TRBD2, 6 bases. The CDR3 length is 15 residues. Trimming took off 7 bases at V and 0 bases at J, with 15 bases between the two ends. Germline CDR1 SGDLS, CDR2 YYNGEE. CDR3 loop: CASGERRGSTDTQYF. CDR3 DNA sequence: TGTGCCAGCGGGGAGCGGCGGGGTAGCACAGATACGCAGTATTTT.

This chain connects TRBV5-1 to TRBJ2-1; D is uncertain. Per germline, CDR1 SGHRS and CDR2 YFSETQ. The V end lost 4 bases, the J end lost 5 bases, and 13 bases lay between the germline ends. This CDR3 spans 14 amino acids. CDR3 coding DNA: TGCGCCAGCAGCGGCGCTTTTAAGGACAATGAGCAGTTCTTC. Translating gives CASSGAFKDNEQFF.

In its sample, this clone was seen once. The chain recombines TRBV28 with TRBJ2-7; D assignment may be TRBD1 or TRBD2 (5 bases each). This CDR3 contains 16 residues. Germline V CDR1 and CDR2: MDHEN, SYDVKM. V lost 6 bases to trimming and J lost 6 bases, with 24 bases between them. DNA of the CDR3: TGTGCCAGCAGACCCGGGGACCAGGGCCTCCTCCGCGAGCAGTACTTC. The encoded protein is CASRPGDQGLLREQYF. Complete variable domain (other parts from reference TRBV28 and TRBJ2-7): DVKVTQSSRYLVKRTGEKVFLECVQDMDHENMFWYRQDPGLGLRLIYFSYDVKMKEKGDIPEGYSVSREKKERFSLILESASTNQTSMYLCASRPGDQGLLREQYFGPGTRLTVT.

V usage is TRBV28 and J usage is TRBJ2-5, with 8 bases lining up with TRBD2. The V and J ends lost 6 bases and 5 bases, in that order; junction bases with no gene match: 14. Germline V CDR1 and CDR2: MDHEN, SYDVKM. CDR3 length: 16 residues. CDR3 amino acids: CASSPSGGRFLETQYF. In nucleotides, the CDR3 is TGTGCCAGCAGCCCGAGCGGGGGCCGGTTTTTGGAGACCCAGTACTTC.

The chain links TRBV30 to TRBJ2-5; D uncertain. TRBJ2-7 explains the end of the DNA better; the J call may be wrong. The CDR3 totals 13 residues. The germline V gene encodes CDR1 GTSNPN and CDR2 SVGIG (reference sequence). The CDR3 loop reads CAWSVNEPLEQYF. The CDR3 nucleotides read TGTGCCTGGAGTGTTAACGAGCCCCTCGAGCAGTACTTC.

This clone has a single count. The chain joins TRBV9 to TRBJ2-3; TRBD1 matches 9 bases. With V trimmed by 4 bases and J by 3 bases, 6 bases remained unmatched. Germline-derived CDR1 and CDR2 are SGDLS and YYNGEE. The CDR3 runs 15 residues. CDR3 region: CASSYRDRETDTQYF. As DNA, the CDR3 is TGTGCCAGCAGCTACCGGGACAGGGAAACAGATACGCAGTATTTT.

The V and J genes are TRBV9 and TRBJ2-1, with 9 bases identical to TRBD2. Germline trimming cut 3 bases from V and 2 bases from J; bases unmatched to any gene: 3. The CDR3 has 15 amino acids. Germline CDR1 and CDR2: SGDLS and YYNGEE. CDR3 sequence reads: CASSESGGTYNEQFF. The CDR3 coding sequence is TGTGCCAGCAGCGAGAGCGGGGGGACCTACAATGAGCAGTTCTTC.

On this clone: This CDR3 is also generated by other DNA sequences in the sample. The CDR3: CASSLGLAGGPGTDTQYF. The CDR3 bases are TGTGCCAGCAGTCTCGGACTAGCGGGAGGGCCTGGCACAGATACGCAGTATTTT. The gene calls are TRBV27 and TRBJ2-3, with TRBD2 matching 15 bases. CDR1 is MNHEY and CDR2 is SMNVEV in the germline V gene (reference sequence). Losses at the gene ends were 5 bases for V and 1 base for J; bases not matched to a gene: 7. The CDR3 totals 18 residues.

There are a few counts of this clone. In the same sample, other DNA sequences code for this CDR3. The CDR3 nucleotides read TGTGCCAGCAGTTTTGACAGCACAGATACGCAGTATTTT. Translating gives CASSFDSTDTQYF. The J gene is TRBJ2-3, the V gene TRBV28; D is unclear. The CDR3 sequence is 13 residues long. Germline V gives CDR1 MDHEN, CDR2 SYDVKM. V gave up 3 bases and J gave up 0 bases, with 4 bases separating them.

The CDR3 DNA follows: TGTGCCAGCACCGGGGTAGTGGGGGATCCCTTCTCTGGGGCCAACGTCCTGACTTTC. This sequence encodes CASTGVVGDPFSGANVLTF. This chain uses TRBV5-4 with TRBJ2-6, with D perhaps given as TRBD1 or TRBD2 (5 bases each). Looked up from germline, CDR1 is SGHNT and CDR2 is YYREEE (reference sequence). The CDR3 has 19 residues. With 6 bases removed from V and 0 bases from J, the gap between germline ends came to 22 bases.

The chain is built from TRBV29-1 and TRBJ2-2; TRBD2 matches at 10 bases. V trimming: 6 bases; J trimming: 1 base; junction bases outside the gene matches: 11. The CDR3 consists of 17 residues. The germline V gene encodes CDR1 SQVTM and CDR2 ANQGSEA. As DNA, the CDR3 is TGCAGCGTCATGGGACTAGCGCGAGGAAGGAACACCGGGGAGCTGTTTTTT. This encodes CSVMGLARGRNTGELFF.

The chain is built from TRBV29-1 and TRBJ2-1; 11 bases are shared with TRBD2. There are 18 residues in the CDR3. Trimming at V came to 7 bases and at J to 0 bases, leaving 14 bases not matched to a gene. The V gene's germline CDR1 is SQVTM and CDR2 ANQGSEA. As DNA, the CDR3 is TGCAGCGGGGGGACTAGCGGAGGACCCCTAATCTCCTACAATGAGCAGTTCTTC. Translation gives CSGGTSGGPLISYNEQFF.

CDR3: CASSVEGTGEKLFF. CDR3 DNA: TGTGCCAGCAGTGTGGAGGGGACAGGTGAAAAACTGTTTTTT. V and J are TRBV2 and TRBJ1-4, with 8 bases that match TRBD1. The ends lost 4 bases at V and 7 bases at J; junction bases unmatched: 5. Germline CDR1 is SNHLY and CDR2 is FYNNEI. This CDR3 has 14 residues.

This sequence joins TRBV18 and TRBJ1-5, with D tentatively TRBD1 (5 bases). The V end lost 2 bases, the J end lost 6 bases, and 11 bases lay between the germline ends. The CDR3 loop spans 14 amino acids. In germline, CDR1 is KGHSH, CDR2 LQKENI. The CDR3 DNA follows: TGTGCCAGCTCACCATCTCCTGGGGGTCAGCCCCAGCATTTT. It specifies CASSPSPGGQPQHF.

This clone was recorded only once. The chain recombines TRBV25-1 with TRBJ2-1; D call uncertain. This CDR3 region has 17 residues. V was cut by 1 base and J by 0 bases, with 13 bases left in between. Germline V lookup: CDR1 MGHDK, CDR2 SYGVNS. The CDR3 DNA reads TGTGCCAGCAGTGAATTCGGCAAGGGCGACTCCTACAATGAGCAGTTCTTC. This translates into CASSEFGKGDSYNEQFF.

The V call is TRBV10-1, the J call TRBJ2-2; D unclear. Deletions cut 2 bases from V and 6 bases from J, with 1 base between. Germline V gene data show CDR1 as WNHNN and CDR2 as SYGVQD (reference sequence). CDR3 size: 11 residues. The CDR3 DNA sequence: TGCGCCAGCAGTGAGGCCGGGGAGCTGTTTTTT. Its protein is CASSEAGELFF.

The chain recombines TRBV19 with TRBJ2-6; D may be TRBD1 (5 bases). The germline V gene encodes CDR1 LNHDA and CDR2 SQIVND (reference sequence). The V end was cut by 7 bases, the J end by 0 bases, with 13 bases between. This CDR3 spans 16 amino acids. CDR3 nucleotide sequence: TGTGCCAGTACTGGCAGGGCCTCCTCTGGGGCCAACGTCCTGACTTTC. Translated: CASTGRASSGANVLTF.

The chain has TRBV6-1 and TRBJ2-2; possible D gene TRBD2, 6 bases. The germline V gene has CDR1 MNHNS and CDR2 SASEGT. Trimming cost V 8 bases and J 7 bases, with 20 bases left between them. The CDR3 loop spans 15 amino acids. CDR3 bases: TGTGCCAGCGCGTACCAGCGGGCCCCGGGCGGGGAGCTGTTTTTT. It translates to CASAYQRAPGGELFF.